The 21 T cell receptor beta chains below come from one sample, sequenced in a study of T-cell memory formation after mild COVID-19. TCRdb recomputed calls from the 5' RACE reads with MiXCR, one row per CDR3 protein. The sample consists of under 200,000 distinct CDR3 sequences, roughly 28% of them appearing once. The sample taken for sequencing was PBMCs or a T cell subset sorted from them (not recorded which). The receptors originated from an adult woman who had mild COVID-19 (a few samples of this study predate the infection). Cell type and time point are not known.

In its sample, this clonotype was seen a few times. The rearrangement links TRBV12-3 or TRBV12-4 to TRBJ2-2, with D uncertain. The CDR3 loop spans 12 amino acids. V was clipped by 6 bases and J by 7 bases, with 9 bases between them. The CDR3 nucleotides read TGTGCCAGCAGGTCAACAAACGGGGAGCTGTTTTTT. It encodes CASRSTNGELFF.

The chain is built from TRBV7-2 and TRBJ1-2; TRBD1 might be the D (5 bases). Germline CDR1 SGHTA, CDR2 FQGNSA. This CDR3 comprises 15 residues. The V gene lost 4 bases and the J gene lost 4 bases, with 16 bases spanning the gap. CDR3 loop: CASSWASGSPYGYTF. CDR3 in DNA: TGTGCCAGCAGCTGGGCATCAGGGTCCCCCTATGGCTACACCTTC.

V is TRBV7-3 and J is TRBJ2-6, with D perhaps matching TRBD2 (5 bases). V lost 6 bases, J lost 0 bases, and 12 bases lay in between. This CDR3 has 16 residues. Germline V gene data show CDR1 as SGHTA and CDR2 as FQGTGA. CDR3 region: CASRGPGSSGANVLTF. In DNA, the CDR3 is TGTGCCAGCAGAGGACCGGGGAGCTCTGGGGCCAACGTCCTGACTTTC.

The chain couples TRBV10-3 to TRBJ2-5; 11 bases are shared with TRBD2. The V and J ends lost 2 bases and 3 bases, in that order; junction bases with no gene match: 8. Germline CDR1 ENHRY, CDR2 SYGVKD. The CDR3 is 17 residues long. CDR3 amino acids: CAISEQNGLAGKETQYF. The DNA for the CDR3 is TGTGCCATCAGTGAGCAAAATGGACTAGCGGGTAAAGAGACCCAGTACTTC.

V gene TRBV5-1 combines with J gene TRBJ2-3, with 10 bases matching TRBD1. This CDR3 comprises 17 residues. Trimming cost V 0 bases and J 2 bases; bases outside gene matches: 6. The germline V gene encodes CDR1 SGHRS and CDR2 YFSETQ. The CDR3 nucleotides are TGCGCCAGCAGCTTGGGTCCGGGACAGGGGTTCACAGATACGCAGTATTTT. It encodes CASSLGPGQGFTDTQYF.

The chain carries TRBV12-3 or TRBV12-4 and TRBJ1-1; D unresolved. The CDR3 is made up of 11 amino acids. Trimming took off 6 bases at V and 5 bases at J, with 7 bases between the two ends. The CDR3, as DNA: TGTGCCAGCAGCCGGGCAACTGAAGCTTTCTTT. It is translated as CASSRATEAFF.

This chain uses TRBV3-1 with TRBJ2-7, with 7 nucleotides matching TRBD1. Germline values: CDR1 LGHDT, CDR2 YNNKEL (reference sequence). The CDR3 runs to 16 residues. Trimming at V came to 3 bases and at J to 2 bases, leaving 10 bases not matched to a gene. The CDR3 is CASSQRTGTAPYEQYF. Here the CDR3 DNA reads TGTGCCAGCAGCCAGAGAACCGGGACAGCCCCCTACGAGCAGTACTTC.

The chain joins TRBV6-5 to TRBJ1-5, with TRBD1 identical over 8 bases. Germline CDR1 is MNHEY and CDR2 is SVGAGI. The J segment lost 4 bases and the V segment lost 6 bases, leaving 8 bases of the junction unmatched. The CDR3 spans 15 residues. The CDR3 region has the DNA TGTGCCAGCAGCCCGACAGGGGTCCTGAATCAGCCCCAGCATTTT. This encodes CASSPTGVLNQPQHF.

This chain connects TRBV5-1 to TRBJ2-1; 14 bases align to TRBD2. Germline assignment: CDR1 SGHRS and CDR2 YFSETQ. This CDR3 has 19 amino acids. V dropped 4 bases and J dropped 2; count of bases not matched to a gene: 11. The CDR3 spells CASSPRGGLAGGAYNEQFF. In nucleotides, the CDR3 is TGCGCCAGCAGCCCCCGAGGTGGACTAGCGGGGGGAGCCTACAATGAGCAGTTCTTC.

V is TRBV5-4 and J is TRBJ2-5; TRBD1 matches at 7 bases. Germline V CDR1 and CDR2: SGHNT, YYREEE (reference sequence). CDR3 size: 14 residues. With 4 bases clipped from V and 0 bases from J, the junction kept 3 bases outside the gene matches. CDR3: CASSPGQDQETQYF. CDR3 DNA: TGTGCCAGCAGCCCTGGACAGGACCAAGAGACCCAGTACTTC.

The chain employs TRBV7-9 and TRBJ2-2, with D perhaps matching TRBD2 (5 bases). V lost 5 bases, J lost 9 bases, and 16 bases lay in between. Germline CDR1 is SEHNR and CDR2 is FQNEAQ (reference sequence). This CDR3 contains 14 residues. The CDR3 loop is CASSLDERLRELFF. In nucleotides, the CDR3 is TGTGCCAGCAGCCTAGACGAGCGGTTAAGGGAGCTGTTTTTT.

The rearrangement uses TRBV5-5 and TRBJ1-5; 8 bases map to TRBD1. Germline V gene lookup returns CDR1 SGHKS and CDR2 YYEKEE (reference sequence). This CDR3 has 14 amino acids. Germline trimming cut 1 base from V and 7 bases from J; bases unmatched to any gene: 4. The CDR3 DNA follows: TGTGCCAGCAGCTTGACAGGGGGTGAACAGCCCCAGCATTTT. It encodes CASSLTGGEQPQHF.

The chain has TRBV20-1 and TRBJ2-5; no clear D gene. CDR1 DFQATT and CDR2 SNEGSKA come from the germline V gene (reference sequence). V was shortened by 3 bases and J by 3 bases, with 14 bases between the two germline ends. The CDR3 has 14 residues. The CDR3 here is CSASNGRREETQYF. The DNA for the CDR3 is TGCAGTGCTAGTAACGGGCGTCGGGAAGAGACCCAGTACTTC.

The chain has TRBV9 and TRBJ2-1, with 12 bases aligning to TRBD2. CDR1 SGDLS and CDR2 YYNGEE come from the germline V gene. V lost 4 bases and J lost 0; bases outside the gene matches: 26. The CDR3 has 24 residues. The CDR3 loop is CASSLRPRGSFGLAGTGSYNEQFF. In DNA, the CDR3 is TGTGCCAGCAGCCTGAGACCGCGGGGGAGCTTCGGACTAGCGGGAACCGGCTCCTACAATGAGCAGTTCTTC. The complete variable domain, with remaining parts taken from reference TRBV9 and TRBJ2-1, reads DSGVTQTPKHLITATGQRVTLRCSPRSGDLSVYWYQQSLDQGLQFLIQYYNGEERAKGNILERFSAQQFPDLHSELNLSSLELGDSALYFCASSLRPRGSFGLAGTGSYNEQFFGPGTRLTVL.

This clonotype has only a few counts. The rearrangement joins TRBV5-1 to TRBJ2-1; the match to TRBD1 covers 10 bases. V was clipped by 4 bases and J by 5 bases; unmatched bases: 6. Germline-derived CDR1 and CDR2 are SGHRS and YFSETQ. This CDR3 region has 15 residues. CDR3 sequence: CASSPGQGLDNEQFF. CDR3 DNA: TGCGCCAGCAGCCCGGGACAGGGGTTAGACAATGAGCAGTTCTTC. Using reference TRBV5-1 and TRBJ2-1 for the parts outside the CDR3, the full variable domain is KAGVTQTPRYLIKTRGQQVTLSCSPISGHRSVSWYQQTPGQGLQFLFEYFSETQRNKGNFPGRFSGRQFSNSRSEMNVSTLELGDSALYLCASSPGQGLDNEQFFGPGTRLTVL.

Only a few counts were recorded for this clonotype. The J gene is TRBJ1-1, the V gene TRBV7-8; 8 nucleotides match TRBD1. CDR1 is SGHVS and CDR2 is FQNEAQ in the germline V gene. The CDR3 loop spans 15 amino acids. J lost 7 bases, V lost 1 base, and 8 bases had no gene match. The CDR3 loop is CASSLGARGLGEAFF. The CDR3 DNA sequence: TGTGCCAGCAGCTTAGGCGCCAGGGGGCTGGGTGAAGCTTTCTTT.

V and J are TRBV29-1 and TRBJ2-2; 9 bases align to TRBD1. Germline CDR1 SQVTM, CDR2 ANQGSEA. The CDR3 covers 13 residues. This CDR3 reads CSRTGVVTGELFF. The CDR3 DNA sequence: TGCAGTCGGACAGGGGTCGTCACCGGGGAGCTGTTTTTT.

The CDR3 nucleotides are TGCGCCAGCAAACAGGGGGCCGGTGGCTACACCTTC. It encodes CASKQGAGGYTF. V is TRBV5-1 and J is TRBJ1-2; 9 positions agree with TRBD1. The CDR3 extends over 12 amino acids. Trimming took 6 bases from V and 7 from J; bases not matched to a gene: 4. Per the germline V gene, CDR1 is SGHRS and CDR2 is YFSETQ.

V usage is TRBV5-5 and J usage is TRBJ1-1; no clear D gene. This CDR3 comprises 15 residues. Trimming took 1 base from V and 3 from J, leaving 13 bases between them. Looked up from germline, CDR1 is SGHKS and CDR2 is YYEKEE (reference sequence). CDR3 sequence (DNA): TGTGCCAGCAGCTTGTTTGGAGGTCAGGACACTGAAGCTTTCTTT. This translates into CASSLFGGQDTEAFF.

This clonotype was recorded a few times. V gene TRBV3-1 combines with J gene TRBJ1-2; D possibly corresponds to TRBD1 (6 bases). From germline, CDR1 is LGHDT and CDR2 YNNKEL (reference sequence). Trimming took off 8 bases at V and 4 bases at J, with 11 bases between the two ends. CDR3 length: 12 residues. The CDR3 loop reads CASRRGGYGYTF. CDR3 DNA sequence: TGTGCCAGCCGCAGGGGTGGCTATGGCTACACCTTC.

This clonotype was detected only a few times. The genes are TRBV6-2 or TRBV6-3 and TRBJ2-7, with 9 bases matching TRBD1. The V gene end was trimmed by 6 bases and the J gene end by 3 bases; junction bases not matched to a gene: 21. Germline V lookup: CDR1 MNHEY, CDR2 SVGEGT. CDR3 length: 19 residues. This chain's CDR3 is CASRDQGQGFSLADYEQYF. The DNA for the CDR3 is TGTGCCAGCAGAGACCAGGGACAGGGCTTCAGCTTGGCAGACTACGAGCAGTACTTC.